The 18 T cell receptor beta chains presented below share a single source sample, sequenced in a study of PD-1 blockade in classical Hodgkin lymphoma. Time point: cycle 4 day 1 (C4D1), after five to seven weeks of nivolumab. Each and every patient relapsed after autologous stem cell transplantation, and patients got differing brentuximab vedotin exposure. Profiling relied on immunoSEQ multiplex PCR, and the TCRdb table lists in-frame clones only, not all of them. There are roughly 94,000 clones in the sample; approximately 94% occur only once, and under 2% lies in the top ten. Source: peripheral blood mononuclear cells (PBMCs), taken before the fourth cycle of nivolumab. Every receptor here comes from a human donor with classical Hodgkin lymphoma.

The V gene is TRBV10-3, the J gene TRBJ2-1, with TRBD2 matching over 12 bases. Germline loops: CDR1 ENHRY, CDR2 SYGVKD. The CDR3 has 16 residues. Germline trimming cut 4 bases from V and 5 bases from J; bases unmatched to any gene: 6. Here the CDR3 reads CAISAMLAGGNNEQFF. The CDR3 coding sequence is TGTGCCATCAGTGCTATGCTAGCGGGAGGGAACAATGAGCAGTTCTTC.

The gene calls are TRBV7-9 and TRBJ2-3; D ambiguous. Germline lookup yields CDR1 SEHNR and CDR2 FQNEAQ (reference sequence). The V end was cut by 6 bases, the J end by 6 bases, with 13 bases between. This CDR3 region has 13 residues. The CDR3 nucleotides are TGTGCCAGCAGTTTCCTAGAGGAGGATACGCAGTATTTT. Protein: CASSFLEEDTQYF.

The V call is TRBV5-1, the J call TRBJ2-5, with D possibly being TRBD1 or TRBD2 (6 bases each). Per germline, CDR1 SGHRS and CDR2 YFSETQ. The V end lost 0 bases, the J end lost 2 bases, and 17 bases lay between the germline ends. The CDR3 length is 17 residues. The CDR3 DNA follows: TGCGCCAGCAGCTTGGAGCCCGCGGGACATTCACAAGAGACCCAGTACTTC. It codes for CASSLEPAGHSQETQYF.

The chain links TRBV28 to TRBJ1-2; the D is unclear. Trimming pared 5 bases from V and 7 bases from J, leaving 17 bases between. The germline gives CDR1 MDHEN, CDR2 SYDVKM. This CDR3 is built from 14 residues. The CDR3 bases are TGTGCCAGCAGTCCAATTATTAGGATTGTTGGCTACACCTTC. Translating it yields CASSPIIRIVGYTF.

This rearrangement joins TRBV28 to TRBJ1-2; D ambiguous. The CDR3 spans 14 residues. Trimming left V 1 base short and J 5 bases short, with 11 bases between. Germline V gene data show CDR1 as MDHEN and CDR2 as SYDVKM. CDR3 nucleotides: TGTGCCAGCAGTTTATTGATCGGGGATTATGGCTACACCTTC. Its translation: CASSLLIGDYGYTF.

The chain carries TRBV15 and TRBJ2-7; 8 nucleotides agree with TRBD2. Germline-derived CDR1 and CDR2 are LNHNV and YYDKDF (reference sequence). J was trimmed by 3 bases and V by 1 base; bases with no gene match: 2. This CDR3 is built from 14 residues. DNA of the CDR3: TGTGCCACCAGCAGAGGCGGGGGGAGCTACGAGCAGTACTTC. Protein product: CATSRGGGSYEQYF.

V gene TRBV5-1 combines with J gene TRBJ2-2; D is uncertain. V was cut by 5 bases and J by 0 bases, with 8 bases left in between. The CDR3 has 14 amino acids. From germline, CDR1 is SGHRS and CDR2 YFSETQ. CDR3 amino acids: CASSTGANTGELFF. The CDR3 nucleotides are TGCGCCAGCAGTACTGGGGCGAACACCGGGGAGCTGTTTTTT.

V gene TRBV5-3 combines with J gene TRBJ2-1; a possible D gene is TRBD1 (6 bases). TRBV5-3 is labeled an ORF, and its function is uncertain. Trimming shortened V by 0 bases and J by 0 bases, and 16 bases separated the two germline ends. The CDR3 length is 18 residues. CDR3 in DNA: TGTGCCAGAAGCTTGGAGGGGACAAGGGAGAGCTCCTACAATGAGCAGTTCTTC. Translated, it gives CARSLEGTRESSYNEQFF.

The rearrangement links TRBV9 to TRBJ2-2; the match to TRBD2 covers 8 bases. The CDR3 has 17 amino acids. V dropped 1 base and J dropped 2; count of bases not matched to a gene: 7. Germline values: CDR1 SGDLS, CDR2 YYNGEE. The CDR3 region is CASSVPGLAPNTGELFF. Written as DNA, the CDR3 is TGTGCCAGCAGCGTACCCGGACTAGCACCCAACACCGGGGAGCTGTTTTTT. Full variable domain (rest looked up from reference TRBV9 and TRBJ2-2): DSGVTQTPKHLITATGQRVTLRCSPRSGDLSVYWYQQSLDQGLQFLIQYYNGEERAKGNILERFSAQQFPDLHSELNLSSLELGDSALYFCASSVPGLAPNTGELFFGEGSRLTVL.

This clone was detected only a few times. The V call is TRBV9, the J call TRBJ2-1, with D perhaps TRBD2 (5 bases). V was clipped by 2 bases and J by 7 bases, with 19 bases between them. CDR1 SGDLS and CDR2 YYNGEE come from the germline V gene. This CDR3 is 16 amino acids long. CDR3 DNA: TGTGCCAGCAGCGTTCACGGAGGTCTAGCAATTAATGAGCAGTTCTTC. Its protein is CASSVHGGLAINEQFF.

This clone was detected once. The CDR3 DNA is TGTGCCAGCAGTTTATCCCAGTGGATCGGCCAGCGGGAGGGAGTCTCGGCAGATACGCAGTATTTT. Amino acid sequence: CASSLSQWIGQREGVSADTQYF. The J gene is TRBJ2-3, the V gene TRBV27, with 10 nucleotides matching TRBD2. The length of the CDR3 is 22 residues. Germline CDR1 reads MNHEY; CDR2 reads SMNVEV (reference sequence). The ends lost 0 bases at V and 4 bases at J; junction bases unmatched: 22.

This rearrangement joins TRBV30 to TRBJ2-1; possibly TRBD2 for D (6 bases). The germline CDR1 and CDR2 sequences are GTSNPN and SVGIG (reference sequence). Trimming stripped 4 bases from V and 9 bases from J, with 10 bases between. The CDR3 runs 11 residues. Written as DNA, the CDR3 is TGTGCCTGGACCCAGCGGGTTGAGCAGTTCTTC. Its translation is CAWTQRVEQFF.

The chain's CDR3 is CASSWAQNYEQYF. In DNA form, the CDR3 reads TGTGCCAGCAGTTGGGCGCAGAACTACGAGCAGTACTTC. J is TRBJ2-7 and V is TRBV27; D is ambiguous. Germline values: CDR1 MNHEY, CDR2 SMNVEV (reference sequence). The CDR3 totals 13 residues. The V end lost 4 bases, the J end lost 3 bases, and 10 bases lay between the germline ends.

This clone is a singleton in its sample. V and J are TRBV9 and TRBJ2-5; no definite D call. The germline V gene has CDR1 SGDLS and CDR2 YYNGEE. This CDR3 contains 12 residues. Between the trimmed V and J ends, which lost 4 bases and 4 bases, there was a span of 8 bases. The CDR3 nucleotides are TGTGCCAGCAGCATCCAAGGAGAGACCCAGTACTTC. As protein: CASSIQGETQYF.

The V call is TRBV11-3, the J call TRBJ2-6; D call uncertain. Germline V gene lookup returns CDR1 SGHNT and CDR2 YENEEA. This CDR3 comprises 14 residues. V was shortened by 5 bases and J by 2 bases, with 7 bases between the two germline ends. CDR3 residues: CASSPEAGANVLTF. The CDR3 DNA is TGTGCCAGCAGCCCCGAAGCTGGGGCCAACGTCCTGACTTTC.

This clone was seen once. V is TRBV6-1 and J is TRBJ2-7; tentatively, D is TRBD2 (6 bases). The ends were cut back, 10 bases at V and 3 bases at J, with 22 bases in the middle. The CDR3 sequence is 15 residues long. Germline-derived CDR1 and CDR2 are MNHNS and SASEGT. The CDR3 protein is CANLTDGSISYEQYF. Written as DNA, the CDR3 is TGTGCCAACCTGACGGACGGGAGCATCAGCTACGAGCAGTACTTC.

V is TRBV10-2 and J is TRBJ1-3; D gene uncertain. CDR1 and CDR2 (germline): WSHSY, SAAADI. The length of the CDR3 is 13 residues. Trimming removed 8 bases from V and 0 bases from J, with 8 bases in between. The CDR3 protein is CASSQSSGNTIYF. The CDR3 DNA reads as TGCGCCAGCTCCCAGAGCTCTGGAAACACCATATATTTT.

V is TRBV4-1 and J is TRBJ2-2; D is tentatively TRBD1 or TRBD2 (5 bases each). With 1 base removed from V and 5 bases from J, the gap between germline ends came to 11 bases. From germline, CDR1 is MGHRA and CDR2 YSYEKL. The CDR3 loop spans 15 amino acids. CDR3 sequence (DNA): TGCGCCAGCAGCCAAGGAGGGGCGAGTACCGGGGAGCTGTTTTTT. Its translation is CASSQGGASTGELFF.